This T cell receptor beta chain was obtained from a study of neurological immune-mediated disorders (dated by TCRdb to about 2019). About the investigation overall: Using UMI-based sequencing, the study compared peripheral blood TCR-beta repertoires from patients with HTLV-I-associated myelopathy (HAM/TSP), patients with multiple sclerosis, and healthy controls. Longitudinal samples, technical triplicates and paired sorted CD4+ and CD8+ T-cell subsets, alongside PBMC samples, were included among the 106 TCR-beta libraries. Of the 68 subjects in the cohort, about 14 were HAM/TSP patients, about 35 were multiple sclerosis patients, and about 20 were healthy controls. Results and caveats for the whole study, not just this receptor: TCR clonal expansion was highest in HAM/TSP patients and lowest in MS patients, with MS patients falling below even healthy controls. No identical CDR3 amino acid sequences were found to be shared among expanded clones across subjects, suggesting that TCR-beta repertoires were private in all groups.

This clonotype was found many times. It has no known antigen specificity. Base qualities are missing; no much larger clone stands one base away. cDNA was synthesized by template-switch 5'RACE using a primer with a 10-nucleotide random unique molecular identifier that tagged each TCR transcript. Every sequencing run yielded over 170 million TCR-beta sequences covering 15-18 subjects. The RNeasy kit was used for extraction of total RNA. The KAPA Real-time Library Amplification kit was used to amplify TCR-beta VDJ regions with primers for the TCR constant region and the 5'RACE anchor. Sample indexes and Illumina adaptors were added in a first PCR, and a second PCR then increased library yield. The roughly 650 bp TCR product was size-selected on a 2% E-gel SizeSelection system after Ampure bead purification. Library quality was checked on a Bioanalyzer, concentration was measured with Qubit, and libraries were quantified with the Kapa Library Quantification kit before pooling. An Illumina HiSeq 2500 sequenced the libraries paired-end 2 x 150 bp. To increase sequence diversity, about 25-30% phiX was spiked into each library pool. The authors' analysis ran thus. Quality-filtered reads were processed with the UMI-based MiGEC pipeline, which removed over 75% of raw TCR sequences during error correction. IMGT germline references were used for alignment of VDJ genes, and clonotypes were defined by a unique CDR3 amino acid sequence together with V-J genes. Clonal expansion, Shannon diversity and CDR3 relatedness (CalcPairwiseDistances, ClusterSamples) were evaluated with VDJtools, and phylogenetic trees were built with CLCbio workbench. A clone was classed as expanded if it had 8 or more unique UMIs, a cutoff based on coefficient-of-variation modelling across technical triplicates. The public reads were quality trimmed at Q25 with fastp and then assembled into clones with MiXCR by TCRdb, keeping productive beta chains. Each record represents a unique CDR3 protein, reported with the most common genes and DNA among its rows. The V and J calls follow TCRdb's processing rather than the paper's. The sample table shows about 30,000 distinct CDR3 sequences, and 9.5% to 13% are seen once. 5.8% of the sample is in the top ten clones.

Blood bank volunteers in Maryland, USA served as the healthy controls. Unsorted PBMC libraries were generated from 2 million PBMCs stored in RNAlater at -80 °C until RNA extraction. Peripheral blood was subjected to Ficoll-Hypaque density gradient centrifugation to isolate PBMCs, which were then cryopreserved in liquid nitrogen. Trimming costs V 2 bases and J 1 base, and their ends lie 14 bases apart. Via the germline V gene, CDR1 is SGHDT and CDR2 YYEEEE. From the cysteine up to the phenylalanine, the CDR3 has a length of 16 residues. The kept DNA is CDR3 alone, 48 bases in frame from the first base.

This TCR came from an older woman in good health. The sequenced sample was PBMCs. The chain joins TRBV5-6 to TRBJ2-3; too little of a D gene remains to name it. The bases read TGTGCCAGCAGCTTCCCAACCCCGCCCGGCACAGATACGCAGTATTTT. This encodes CASSFPTPPGTDTQYF.